This T cell receptor beta chain was recorded in a study of regulatory T cells in long-lasting Graves disease. This clonotype was counted ten times or more. The CDR3 has 17 amino acids. Trimming took 6 bases from V and 0 from J; bases not matched to a gene: 14. CDR1 and CDR2 from the germline V gene are DFQATT and SNEGSKA (reference sequence). Time point: newly diagnosed GD, antithyroid drugs for less than 3 months. PBMC-extracted RNA yielded the TCR library. To make TCR beta libraries, researchers used iRepertoire HTBI primers and Arm-PCR of CDR3 regions. TCRdb reanalysed the multiplex PCR reads using MiXCR and keeps one entry per CDR3 protein. There are fewer than 500,000 distinct CDR3 sequences in the sample; 15% to 20% occur only once, and 10% to 15% lies in the top ten. The sample was also reused in another study, on T cells in Graves' hyperthyroidism and ophthalmopathy. This second study says: The hyperthyroidism patients had all been newly diagnosed, and their disease duration was under 2 months. Their ages ranged from 18 to 65 years.

The chain carries TRBV20-1 and TRBJ1-5, with 7 bases matching TRBD1. This sequence was found in a man aged 35 to 55 with Graves disease. Sequenced material: peripheral blood mononuclear cells (PBMCs), taken at new diagnosis, from a patient treated with antithyroid drugs. In DNA, the CDR3 is TGCAGTGCGCACTCGGACAGGAGAGTATATAGCAATCAGCCCCAGCATTTT. It translates to CSAHSDRRVYSNQPQHF.